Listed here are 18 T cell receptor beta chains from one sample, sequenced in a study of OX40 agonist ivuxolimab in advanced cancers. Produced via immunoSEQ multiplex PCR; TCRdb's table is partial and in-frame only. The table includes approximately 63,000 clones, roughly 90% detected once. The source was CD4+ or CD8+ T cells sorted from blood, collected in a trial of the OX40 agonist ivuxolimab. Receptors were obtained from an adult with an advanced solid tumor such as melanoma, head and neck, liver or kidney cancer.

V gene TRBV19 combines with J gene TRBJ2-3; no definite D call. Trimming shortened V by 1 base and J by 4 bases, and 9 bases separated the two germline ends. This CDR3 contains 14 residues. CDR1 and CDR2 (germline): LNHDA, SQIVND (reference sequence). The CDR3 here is CASSIGVPPDTQYF. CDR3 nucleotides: TGTGCCAGTAGTATAGGGGTGCCCCCAGATACGCAGTATTTT. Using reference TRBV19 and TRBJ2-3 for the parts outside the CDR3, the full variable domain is DGGITQSPKYLFRKEGQNVTLSCEQNLNHDAMYWYRQDPGQGLRLIYYSQIVNDFQKGDIAEGYSVSREKKESFPLTVTSAQKNPTAFYLCASSIGVPPDTQYFGPGTRLTVL.

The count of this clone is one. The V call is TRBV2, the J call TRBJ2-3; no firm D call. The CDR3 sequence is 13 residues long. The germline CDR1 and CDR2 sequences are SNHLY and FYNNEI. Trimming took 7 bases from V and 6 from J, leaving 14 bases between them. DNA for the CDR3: TGTGCCAGCACCCAGGACCTTCGGGATACGCAGTATTTT. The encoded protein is CASTQDLRDTQYF.

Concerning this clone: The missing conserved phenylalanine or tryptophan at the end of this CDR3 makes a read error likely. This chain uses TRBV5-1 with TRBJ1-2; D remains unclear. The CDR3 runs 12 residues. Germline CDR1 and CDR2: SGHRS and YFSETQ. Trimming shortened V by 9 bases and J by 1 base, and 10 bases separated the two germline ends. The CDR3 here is CAISDDNYGYTL. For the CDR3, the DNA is TGCGCCATCTCGGACGATAACTATGGCTACACCCTC.

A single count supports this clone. As DNA, the CDR3 is TGTGCCAGCAGCTTAAAGCGCGGGAGCCAAAACACAGATACGCAGTATTTT. Encoded protein: CASSLKRGSQNTDTQYF. The genes are TRBV7-6 and TRBJ2-3; 7 bases line up with TRBD2. The CDR3 consists of 17 residues. Germline CDR1 is SGHVS and CDR2 is FNYEAQ. Trimming at V came to 2 bases and at J to 2 bases, leaving 10 bases not matched to a gene.

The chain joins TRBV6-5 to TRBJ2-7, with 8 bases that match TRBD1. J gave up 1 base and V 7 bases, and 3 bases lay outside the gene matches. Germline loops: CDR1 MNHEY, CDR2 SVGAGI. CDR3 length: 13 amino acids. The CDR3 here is CASNQGASYEQYF. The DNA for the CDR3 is TGTGCCAGCAACCAGGGGGCTTCCTACGAGCAGTACTTC.

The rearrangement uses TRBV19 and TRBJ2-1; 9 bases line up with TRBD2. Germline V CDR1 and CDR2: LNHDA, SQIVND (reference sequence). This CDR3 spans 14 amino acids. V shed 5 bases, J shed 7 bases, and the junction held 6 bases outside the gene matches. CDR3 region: CASSLSGRRNEQFF. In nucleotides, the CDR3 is TGTGCCAGTAGTTTGAGCGGGAGGAGAAATGAGCAGTTCTTC.

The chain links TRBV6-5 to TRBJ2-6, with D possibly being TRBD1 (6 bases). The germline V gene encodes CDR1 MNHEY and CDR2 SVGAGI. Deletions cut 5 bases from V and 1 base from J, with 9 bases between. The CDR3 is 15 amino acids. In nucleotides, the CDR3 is TGTGCCAGCAGTATACAGGGTTCTGGGGCCAACGTCCTGACTTTC. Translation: CASSIQGSGANVLTF.

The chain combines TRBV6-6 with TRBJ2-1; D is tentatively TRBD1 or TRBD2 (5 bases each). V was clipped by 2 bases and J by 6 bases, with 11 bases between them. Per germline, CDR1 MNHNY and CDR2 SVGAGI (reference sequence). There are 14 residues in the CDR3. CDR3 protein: CASSYGTLINEQFF. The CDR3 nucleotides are TGTGCCAGCAGTTACGGGACGTTAATCAATGAGCAGTTCTTC.

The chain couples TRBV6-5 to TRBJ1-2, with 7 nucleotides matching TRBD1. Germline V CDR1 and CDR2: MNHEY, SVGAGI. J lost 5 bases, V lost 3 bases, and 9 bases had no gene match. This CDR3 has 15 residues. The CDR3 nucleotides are TGTGCCAGCAGTTATGGCCAGCAGGGGGTATATGGCTACACCTTC. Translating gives CASSYGQQGVYGYTF.

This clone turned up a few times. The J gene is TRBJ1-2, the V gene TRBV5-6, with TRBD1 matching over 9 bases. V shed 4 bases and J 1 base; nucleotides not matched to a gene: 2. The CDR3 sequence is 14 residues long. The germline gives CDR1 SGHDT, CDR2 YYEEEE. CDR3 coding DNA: TGTGCCAGCAGCCCGACAGGGGGTAACTATGGCTACACCTTC. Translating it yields CASSPTGGNYGYTF.

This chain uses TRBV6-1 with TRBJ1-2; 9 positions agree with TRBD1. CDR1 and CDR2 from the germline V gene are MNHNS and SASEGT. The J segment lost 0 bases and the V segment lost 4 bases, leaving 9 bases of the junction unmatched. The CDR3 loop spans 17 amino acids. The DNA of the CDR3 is TGTGCCAGCAGTGTCGGGCTGGGACAGGGCGCTAACTATGGCTACACCTTC. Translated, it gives CASSVGLGQGANYGYTF.

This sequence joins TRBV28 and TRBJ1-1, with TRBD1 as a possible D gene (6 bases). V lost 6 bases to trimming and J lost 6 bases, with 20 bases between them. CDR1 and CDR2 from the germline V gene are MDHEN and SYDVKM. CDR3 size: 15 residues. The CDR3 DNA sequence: TGTGCCAGCAGGTTGCAGAAAGGGGGAGTGGCTGAAGCTTTCTTT. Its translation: CASRLQKGGVAEAFF. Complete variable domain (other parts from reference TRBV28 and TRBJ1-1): DVKVTQSSRYLVKRTGEKVFLECVQDMDHENMFWYRQDPGLGLRLIYFSYDVKMKEKGDIPEGYSVSREKKERFSLILESASTNQTSMYLCASRLQKGGVAEAFFGQGTRLTVV.

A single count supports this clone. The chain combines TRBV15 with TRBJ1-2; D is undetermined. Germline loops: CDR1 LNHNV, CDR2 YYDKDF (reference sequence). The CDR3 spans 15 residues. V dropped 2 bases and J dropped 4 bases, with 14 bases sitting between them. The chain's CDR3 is CATSRPPQALYGYTF. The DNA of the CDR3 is TGTGCCACCAGCAGACCGCCCCAGGCCCTCTATGGCTACACCTTC.

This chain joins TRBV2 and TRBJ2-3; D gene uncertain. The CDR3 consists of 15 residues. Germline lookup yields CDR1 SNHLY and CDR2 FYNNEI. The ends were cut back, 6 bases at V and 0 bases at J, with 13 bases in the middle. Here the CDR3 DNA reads TGTGCCAGCAGACCGTCAAGGCAAAGCACAGATACGCAGTATTTT. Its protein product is CASRPSRQSTDTQYF.

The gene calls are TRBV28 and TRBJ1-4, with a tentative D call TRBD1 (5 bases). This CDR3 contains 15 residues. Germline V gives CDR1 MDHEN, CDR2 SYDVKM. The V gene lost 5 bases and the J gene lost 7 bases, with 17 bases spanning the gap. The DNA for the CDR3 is TGTGCCAGCAGTCCCTCGGCAGGGTGGGGTGAAAAACTGTTTTTT. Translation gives CASSPSAGWGEKLFF.

CDR3 amino acids: CASGTSYYEQYF. The CDR3, as DNA: TGTGCCTCCGGGACATCCTACTACGAGCAGTACTTC. This sequence joins TRBV30 and TRBJ2-7, with a tentative D call TRBD1 (6 bases). V dropped 7 bases and J dropped 3 bases, with 13 bases sitting between them. The CDR3 extends over 12 amino acids. Germline V gene data show CDR1 as GTSNPN and CDR2 as SVGIG (reference sequence).

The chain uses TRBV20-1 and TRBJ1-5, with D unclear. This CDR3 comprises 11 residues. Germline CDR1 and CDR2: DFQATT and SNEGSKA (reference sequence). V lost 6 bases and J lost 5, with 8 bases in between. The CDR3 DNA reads TGCAGTGCCACAAGAGATCAGCCCCAGCATTTT. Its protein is CSATRDQPQHF.

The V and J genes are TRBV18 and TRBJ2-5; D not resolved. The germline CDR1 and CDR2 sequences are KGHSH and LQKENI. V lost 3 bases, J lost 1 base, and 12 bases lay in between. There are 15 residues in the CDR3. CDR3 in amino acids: CASSPPSRPQETQYF. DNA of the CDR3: TGTGCCAGCTCACCCCCCAGTCGACCCCAAGAGACCCAGTACTTC.